This entry describes one TCR beta chain. This sample was included in a study of control samples from healthy donors and cancer patients. Germline values: CDR1 SGHRS, CDR2 YFSETQ. With 7 bases removed from V and 4 bases from J, the gap between germline ends came to 18 bases. This CDR3 is 15 amino acids long. The repertoire was sequenced with immunoSEQ multiplex PCR; TCRdb's copy has only in-frame clones and lacks some. The table includes around 250,000 clones, roughly four fifths detected once. This chain connects TRBV5-1 to TRBJ2-1; maybe TRBD2 (6 bases). The receptor's source is a woman aged 60-70 years with lung cancer. Sequencing was done on a sample of PBMCs. The CDR3 protein is CASAGTGEGYNEQFF. CDR3 DNA: TGCGCCAGCGCGGGAACGGGAGAGGGTTACAATGAGCAGTTCTTC.